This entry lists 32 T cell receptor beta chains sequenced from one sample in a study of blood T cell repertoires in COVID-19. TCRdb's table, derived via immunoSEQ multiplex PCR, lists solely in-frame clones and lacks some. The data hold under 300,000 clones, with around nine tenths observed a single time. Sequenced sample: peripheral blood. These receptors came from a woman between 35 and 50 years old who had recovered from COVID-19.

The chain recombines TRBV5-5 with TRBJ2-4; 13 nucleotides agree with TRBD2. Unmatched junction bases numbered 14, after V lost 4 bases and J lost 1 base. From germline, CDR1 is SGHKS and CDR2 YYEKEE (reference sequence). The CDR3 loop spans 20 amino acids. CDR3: CASSKDLGTSGMDAKNIQYF. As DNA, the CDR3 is TGTGCCAGCAGCAAAGACCTCGGGACTAGCGGGATGGACGCCAAAAACATTCAGTACTTC.

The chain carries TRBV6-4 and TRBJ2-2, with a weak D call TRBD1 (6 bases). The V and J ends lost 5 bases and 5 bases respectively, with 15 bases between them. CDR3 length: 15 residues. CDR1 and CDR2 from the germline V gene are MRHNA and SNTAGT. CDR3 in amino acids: CASSFSGARTGELFF. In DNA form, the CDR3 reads TGTGCCAGCAGTTTTTCAGGGGCCAGGACCGGGGAGCTGTTTTTT.

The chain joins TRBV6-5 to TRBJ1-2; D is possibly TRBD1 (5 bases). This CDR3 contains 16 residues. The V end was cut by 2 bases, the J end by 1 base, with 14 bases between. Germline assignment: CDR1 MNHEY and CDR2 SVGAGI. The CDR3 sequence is CASSYGQGLLNYGYTF. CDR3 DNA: TGTGCCAGCAGTTACGGGCAGGGCTTACTTAACTATGGCTACACCTTC.

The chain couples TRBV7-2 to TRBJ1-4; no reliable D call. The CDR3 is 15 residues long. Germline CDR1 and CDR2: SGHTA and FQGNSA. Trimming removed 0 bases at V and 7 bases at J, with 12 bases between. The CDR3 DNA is TGTGCCAGCAGCTTAGCGGTGAGCTCCGGTGAAAAACTGTTTTTT. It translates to CASSLAVSSGEKLFF. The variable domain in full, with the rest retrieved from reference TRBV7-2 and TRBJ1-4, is GAGVSQSPSNKVTEKGKDVELRCDPISGHTALYWYRQSLGQGLEFLIYFQGNSAPDKSGLPSDRFSAERTGGSVSTLTIQRTQQEDSAVYLCASSLAVSSGEKLFFGSGTQLSVL.

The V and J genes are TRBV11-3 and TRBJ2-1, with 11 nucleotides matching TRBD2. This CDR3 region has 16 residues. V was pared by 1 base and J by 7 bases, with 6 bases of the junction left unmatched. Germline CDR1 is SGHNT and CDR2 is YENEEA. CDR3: CASSLAATSGMNEQFF. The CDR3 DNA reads TGTGCCAGCAGCTTAGCCGCGACTAGCGGGATGAATGAGCAGTTCTTC.

The CDR3 loop is CASSSLGVPYNEQFF. Here the CDR3 DNA reads TGTGCCAGCAGCTCCCTAGGGGTCCCCTACAATGAGCAGTTCTTC. V and J are TRBV7-9 and TRBJ2-1, with D perhaps TRBD1 (5 bases). The germline V gene has CDR1 SEHNR and CDR2 FQNEAQ (reference sequence). The V and J ends lost 4 bases and 2 bases respectively, with 12 bases between them. The CDR3 contains 15 residues.

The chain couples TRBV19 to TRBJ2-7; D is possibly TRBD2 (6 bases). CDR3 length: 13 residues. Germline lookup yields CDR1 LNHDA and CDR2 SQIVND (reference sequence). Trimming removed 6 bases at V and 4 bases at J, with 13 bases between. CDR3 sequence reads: CASSRELPYEQYF. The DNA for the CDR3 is TGTGCCAGTAGCCGGGAGCTTCCTTACGAGCAGTACTTC.

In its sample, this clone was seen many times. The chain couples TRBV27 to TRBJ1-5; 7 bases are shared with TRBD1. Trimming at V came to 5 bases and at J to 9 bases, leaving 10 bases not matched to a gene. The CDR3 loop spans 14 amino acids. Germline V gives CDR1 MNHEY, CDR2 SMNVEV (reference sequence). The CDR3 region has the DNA TGTGCCAGCAGTCCCGGGACAGAGTTCACGCCCCAGCATTTT. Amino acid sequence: CASSPGTEFTPQHF.

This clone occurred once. This CDR3 reads CASSLWRAPYNEQFF. DNA of the CDR3: TGTGCCAGTAGTCTGTGGCGGGCCCCCTACAATGAGCAGTTCTTC. The chain links TRBV19 to TRBJ2-1, with TRBD2 as a possible D gene (5 bases). The CDR3 contains 15 residues. Trimming cost V 5 bases and J 2 bases, with 13 bases left between them. Germline CDR1 reads LNHDA; CDR2 reads SQIVND (reference sequence).

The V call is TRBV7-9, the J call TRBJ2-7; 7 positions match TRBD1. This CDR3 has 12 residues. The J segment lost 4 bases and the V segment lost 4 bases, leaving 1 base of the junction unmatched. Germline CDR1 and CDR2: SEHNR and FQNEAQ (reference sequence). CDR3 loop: CASSSGQYEQYF. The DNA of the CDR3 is TGTGCCAGCAGCTCGGGACAGTACGAGCAGTACTTC. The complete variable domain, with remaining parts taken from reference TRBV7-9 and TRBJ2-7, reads DTGVSQNPRHKITKRGQNVTFRCDPISEHNRLYWYRQTLGQGPEFLTYFQNEAQLEKSRLLSDRFSAERPKGSFSTLEIQRTEQGDSAMYLCASSSGQYEQYFGPGTRLTVT.

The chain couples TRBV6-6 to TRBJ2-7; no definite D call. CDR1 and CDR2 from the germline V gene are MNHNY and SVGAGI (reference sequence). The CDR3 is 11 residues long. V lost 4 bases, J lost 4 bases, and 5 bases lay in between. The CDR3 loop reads CASSSQYEQYF. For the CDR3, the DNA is TGTGCCAGCAGTTCCCAGTACGAGCAGTACTTC.

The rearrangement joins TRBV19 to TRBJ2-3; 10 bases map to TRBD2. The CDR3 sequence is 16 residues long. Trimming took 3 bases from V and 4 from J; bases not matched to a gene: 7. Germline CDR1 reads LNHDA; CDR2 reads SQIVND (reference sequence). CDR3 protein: CASSIGVAGGSDTQYF. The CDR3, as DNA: TGTGCCAGTAGTATCGGGGTAGCGGGAGGATCAGATACGCAGTATTTT.

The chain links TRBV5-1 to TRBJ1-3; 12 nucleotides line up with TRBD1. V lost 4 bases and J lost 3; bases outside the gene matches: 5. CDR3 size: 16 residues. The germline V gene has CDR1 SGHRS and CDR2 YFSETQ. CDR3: CASSPGTGGSGNTIYF. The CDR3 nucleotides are TGCGCCAGCAGCCCCGGGACAGGGGGCAGTGGAAACACCATATATTTT.

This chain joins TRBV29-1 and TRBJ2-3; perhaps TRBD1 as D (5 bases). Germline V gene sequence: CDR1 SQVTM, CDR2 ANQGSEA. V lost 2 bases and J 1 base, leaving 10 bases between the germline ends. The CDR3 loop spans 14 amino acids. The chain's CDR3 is CSVERGLGTDTQYF. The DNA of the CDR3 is TGCAGCGTTGAAAGGGGTCTGGGCACAGATACGCAGTATTTT.

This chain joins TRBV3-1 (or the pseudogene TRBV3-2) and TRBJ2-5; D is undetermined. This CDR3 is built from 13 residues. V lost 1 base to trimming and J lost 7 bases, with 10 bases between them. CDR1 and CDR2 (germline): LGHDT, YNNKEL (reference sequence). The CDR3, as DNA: TGTGCCAGCAGCCAAGTGTCCCCGGGGACCCAGTACTTC. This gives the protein CASSQVSPGTQYF.

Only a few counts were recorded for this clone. CDR3 sequence reads: CASSTGQGGSYGYTF. CDR3 DNA: TGTGCCAGCAGTACTGGACAGGGGGGGAGCTATGGCTACACCTTC. The chain couples TRBV3-1 (or the pseudogene TRBV3-2) to TRBJ1-2; 10 bases are shared with TRBD1. CDR3 length: 15 amino acids. Germline V gene lookup returns CDR1 LGHDT and CDR2 YNNKEL (reference sequence). V shed 6 bases, J shed 4 bases, and the junction held 8 bases outside the gene matches.

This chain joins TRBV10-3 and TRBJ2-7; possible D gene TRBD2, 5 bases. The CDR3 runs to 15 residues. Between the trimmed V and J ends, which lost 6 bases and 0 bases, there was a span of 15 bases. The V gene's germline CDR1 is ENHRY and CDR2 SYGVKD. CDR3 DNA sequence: TGTGCCATCAGGAGGGATGGCAGGAACTCCTACGAGCAGTACTTC. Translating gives CAIRRDGRNSYEQYF.

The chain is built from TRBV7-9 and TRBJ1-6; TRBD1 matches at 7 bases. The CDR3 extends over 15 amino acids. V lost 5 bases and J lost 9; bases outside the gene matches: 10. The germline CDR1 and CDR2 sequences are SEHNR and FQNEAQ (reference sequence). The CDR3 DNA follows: TGTGCCAGCAGCCTGACCGGGACAGCGTCTTCACCCCTCCACTTT. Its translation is CASSLTGTASSPLHF.

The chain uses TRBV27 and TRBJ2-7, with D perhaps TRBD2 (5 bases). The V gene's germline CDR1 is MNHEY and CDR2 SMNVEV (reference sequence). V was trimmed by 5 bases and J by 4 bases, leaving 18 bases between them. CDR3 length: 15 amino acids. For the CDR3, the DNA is TGTGCCAGCAGTCCTACACGGGAAATCATGTACGAGCAGTACTTC. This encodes CASSPTREIMYEQYF.

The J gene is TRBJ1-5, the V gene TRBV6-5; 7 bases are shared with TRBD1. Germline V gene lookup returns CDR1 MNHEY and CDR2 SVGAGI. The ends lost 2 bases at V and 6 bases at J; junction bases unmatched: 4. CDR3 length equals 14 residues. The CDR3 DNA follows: TGTGCCAGCAGTTACCTACAGGGGAGTCAGCCCCAGCATTTT. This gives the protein CASSYLQGSQPQHF.

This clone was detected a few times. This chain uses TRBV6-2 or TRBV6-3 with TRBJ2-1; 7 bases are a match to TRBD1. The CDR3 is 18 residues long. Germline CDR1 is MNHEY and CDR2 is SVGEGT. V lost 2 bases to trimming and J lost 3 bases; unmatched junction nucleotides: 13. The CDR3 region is CASSYPETGPKIYNEQFF. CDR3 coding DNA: TGTGCCAGCAGTTACCCAGAGACAGGGCCAAAAATCTACAATGAGCAGTTCTTC.

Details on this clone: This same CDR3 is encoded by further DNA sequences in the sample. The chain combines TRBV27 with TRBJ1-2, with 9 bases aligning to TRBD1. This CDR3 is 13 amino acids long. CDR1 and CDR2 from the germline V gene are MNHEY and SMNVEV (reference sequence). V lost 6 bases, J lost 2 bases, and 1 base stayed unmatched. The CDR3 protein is CASRGTGNYGYTF. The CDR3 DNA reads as TGTGCCAGCAGGGGGACAGGGAACTATGGCTACACCTTC.

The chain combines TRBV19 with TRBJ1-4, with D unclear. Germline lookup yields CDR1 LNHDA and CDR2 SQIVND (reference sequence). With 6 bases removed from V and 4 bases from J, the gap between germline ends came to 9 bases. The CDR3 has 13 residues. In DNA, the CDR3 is TGTGCCAGTAGACAGCCTTTTAATGAAAAACTGTTTTTT. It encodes CASRQPFNEKLFF.

Here the CDR3 DNA reads TGTGCCACCAGCTCCTCCCCGAAGGCTAGCGGCTCCTACGAGCAGTACTTC. Its translation: CATSSSPKASGSYEQYF. This rearrangement joins TRBV15 to TRBJ2-7, with 7 bases identical to TRBD2. Germline V gene data show CDR1 as LNHNV and CDR2 as YYDKDF (reference sequence). With 5 bases clipped from V and 0 bases from J, the junction kept 13 bases outside the gene matches. This CDR3 is 17 amino acids long. Filled out from reference TRBV15 and TRBJ2-7, the complete variable domain reads DAMVIQNPRYQVTQFGKPVTLSCSQTLNHNVMYWYQQKSSQAPKLLFHYYDKDFNNEADTPDNFQSRRPNTSFCFLDIRSPGLGDTAMYLCATSSSPKASGSYEQYFGPGTRLTVT.

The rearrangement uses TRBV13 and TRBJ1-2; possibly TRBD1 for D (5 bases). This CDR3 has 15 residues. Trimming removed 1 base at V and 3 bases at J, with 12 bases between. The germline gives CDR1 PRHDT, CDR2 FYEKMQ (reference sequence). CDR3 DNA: TGTGCCAGCAGCTTAGAAGGGGTTAGGGACTATGGCTACACCTTC. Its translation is CASSLEGVRDYGYTF. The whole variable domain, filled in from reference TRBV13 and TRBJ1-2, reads AAGVIQSPRHLIKEKRETATLKCYPIPRHDTVYWYQQGPGQDPQFLISFYEKMQSDKGSIPDRFSAQQFSDYHSELNMSSLELGDSALYFCASSLEGVRDYGYTFGSGTRLTVV.

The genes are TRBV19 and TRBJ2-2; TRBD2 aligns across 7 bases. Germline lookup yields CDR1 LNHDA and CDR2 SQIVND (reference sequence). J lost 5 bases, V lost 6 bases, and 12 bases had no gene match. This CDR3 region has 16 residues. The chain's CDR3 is CASRYRGEGRTGELFF. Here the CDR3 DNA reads TGTGCCAGTAGATATCGCGGGGAGGGAAGGACCGGGGAGCTGTTTTTT. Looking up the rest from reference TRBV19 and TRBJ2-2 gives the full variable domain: DGGITQSPKYLFRKEGQNVTLSCEQNLNHDAMYWYRQDPGQGLRLIYYSQIVNDFQKGDIAEGYSVSREKKESFPLTVTSAQKNPTAFYLCASRYRGEGRTGELFFGEGSRLTVL.

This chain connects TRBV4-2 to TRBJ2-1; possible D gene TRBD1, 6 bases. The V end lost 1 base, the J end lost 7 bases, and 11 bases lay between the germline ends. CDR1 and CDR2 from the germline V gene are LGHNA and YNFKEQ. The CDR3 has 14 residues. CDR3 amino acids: CASSQGGQANEQFF. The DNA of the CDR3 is TGTGCCAGCAGCCAAGGGGGGCAGGCGAATGAGCAGTTCTTC.

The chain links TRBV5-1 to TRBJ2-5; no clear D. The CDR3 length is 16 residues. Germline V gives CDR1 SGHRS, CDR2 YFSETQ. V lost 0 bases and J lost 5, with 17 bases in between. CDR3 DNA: TGCGCCAGCAGCTTGGAATTTCAGAGCTGGCGGGAGACCCAGTACTTC. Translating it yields CASSLEFQSWRETQYF.

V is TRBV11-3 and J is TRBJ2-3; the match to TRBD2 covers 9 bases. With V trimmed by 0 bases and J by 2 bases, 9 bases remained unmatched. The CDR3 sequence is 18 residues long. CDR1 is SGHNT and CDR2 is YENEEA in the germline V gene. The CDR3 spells CASSLEGLASGNTDTQYF. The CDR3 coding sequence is TGTGCCAGCAGCTTAGAAGGGCTAGCTAGCGGGAACACAGATACGCAGTATTTT.

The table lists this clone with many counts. The chain's CDR3 is CASSMRQGNYGYTF. CDR3 nucleotide sequence: TGTGCCAGTAGTATGCGACAGGGAAACTATGGCTACACCTTC. This chain uses TRBV19 with TRBJ1-2, with 7 bases matching TRBD1. The CDR3 extends over 14 amino acids. V lost 3 bases, J lost 2 bases, and 3 bases stayed unmatched. The germline V gene has CDR1 LNHDA and CDR2 SQIVND (reference sequence). Supplemented by reference TRBV19 and TRBJ1-2, the full variable domain reads DGGITQSPKYLFRKEGQNVTLSCEQNLNHDAMYWYRQDPGQGLRLIYYSQIVNDFQKGDIAEGYSVSREKKESFPLTVTSAQKNPTAFYLCASSMRQGNYGYTFGSGTRLTVV.

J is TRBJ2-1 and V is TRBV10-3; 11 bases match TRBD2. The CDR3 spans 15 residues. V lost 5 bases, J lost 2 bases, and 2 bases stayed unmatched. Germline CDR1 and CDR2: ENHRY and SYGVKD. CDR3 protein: CAISTSGRTYNEQFF. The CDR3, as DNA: TGTGCCATCAGTACTAGCGGGAGAACCTACAATGAGCAGTTCTTC.

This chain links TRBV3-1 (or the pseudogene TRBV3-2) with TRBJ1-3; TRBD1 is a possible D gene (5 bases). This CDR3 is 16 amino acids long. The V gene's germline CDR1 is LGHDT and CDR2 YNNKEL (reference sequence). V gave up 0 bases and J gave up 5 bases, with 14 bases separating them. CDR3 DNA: TGTGCCAGCAGCCAAGACTGGCAGGGAGGCAGAAACACCATATATTTT. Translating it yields CASSQDWQGGRNTIYF.